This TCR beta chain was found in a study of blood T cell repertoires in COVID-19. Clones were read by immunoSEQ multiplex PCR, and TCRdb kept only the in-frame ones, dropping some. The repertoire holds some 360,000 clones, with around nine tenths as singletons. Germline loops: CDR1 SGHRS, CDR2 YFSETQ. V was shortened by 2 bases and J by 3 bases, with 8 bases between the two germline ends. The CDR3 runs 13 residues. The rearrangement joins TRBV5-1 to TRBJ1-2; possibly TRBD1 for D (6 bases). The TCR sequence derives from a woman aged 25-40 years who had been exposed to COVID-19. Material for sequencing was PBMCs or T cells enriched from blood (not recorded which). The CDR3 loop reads CASSLQGDYGYTF. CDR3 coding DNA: TGCGCCAGCAGCTTACAGGGTGACTATGGCTACACCTTC.